The clone carrying this TCR beta chain has only a few counts. In germline, CDR1 is MNHEY, CDR2 SMNVEV (reference sequence). CDR3 size: 15 residues. Trimming cost V 2 bases and J 6 bases; bases outside gene matches: 5. The sample originates from a study of T cells after yellow fever vaccination. From the 5' RACE reads, TCRdb called clonotypes with MiXCR, one entry per CDR3 protein. In the table there are a few hundred thousand distinct CDR3 sequences, around 4.1% of which are singletons. The sequence came from a man aged 18 to 30 who received the YFV17D yellow fever vaccine. This sample comprised PBMCs, obtained 5 days after the yellow fever booster vaccination. The chain employs TRBV27 and TRBJ1-4; 8 positions match TRBD1. The CDR3 loop reads CASSLQTGGDEKLFF. The CDR3 nucleotides are TGTGCCAGCAGTTTACAAACAGGGGGGGATGAAAAACTGTTTTTT.